The 4 T cell receptor beta chains in this list originate from one sample, sequenced in a study of T cell repertoires in cytomegalovirus infection (dated by TCRdb to the late 2010s). Instrument on record: Illumina HiSeq 1500. TCRdb's own reprocessing of the public reads used fastp at Q25 and MiXCR and kept productive beta chains. A single entry per CDR3 protein holds the most common genes and DNA from its merged rows. The sample contains fewer than 250,000 distinct CDR3 sequences, roughly 12% of them found a single time. The ten largest clones represent approximately 1.8% of the sample. The material sequenced was PBMCs. These receptors came from a human donor in good health (CMV status not recorded). Some clones in this sample may be carry-over from other donors' samples.

In this sample, this clonotype turned up many times. The rearrangement uses TRBV7-2 and TRBJ1-6; no firm D call. Per germline, CDR1 SGHTA and CDR2 FQGNSA. This CDR3 comprises 16 residues. Trimming removed 1 base from V and 3 bases from J, with 10 bases in between. The CDR3 DNA sequence: TGTGCCAGCAGCTTAGGAGACTTTCTCTATAATTCACCCCTCCACTTT. This sequence encodes CASSLGDFLYNSPLHF. Together with reference TRBV7-2 and TRBJ1-6, the CDR3 gives the full variable domain: GAGVSQSPSNKVTEKGKDVELRCDPISGHTALYWYRQSLGQGLEFLIYFQGNSAPDKSGLPSDRFSAERTGGSVSTLTIQRTQQEDSAVYLCASSLGDFLYNSPLHFGNGTRLTVT.

This clonotype was seen at least ten times. DNA of the CDR3: TGTGCCAGCTATAATACAGGGGGAGCATACGAGCAGTACTTC. Translation: CASYNTGGAYEQYF. This chain links TRBV28 with TRBJ2-7, with 8 bases aligning to TRBD1. CDR1 is MDHEN and CDR2 is SYDVKM in the germline V gene. V lost 8 bases, J lost 4 bases, and 10 bases stayed unmatched. The CDR3 extends over 14 amino acids.

In its sample, this clonotype was seen a few times. The chain couples TRBV3-1 to TRBJ1-5; D not certain. V lost 1 base and J 3 bases, leaving 13 bases between the germline ends. CDR1 is LGHDT and CDR2 is YNNKEL in the germline V gene (reference sequence). This CDR3 has 16 residues. In nucleotides, the CDR3 is TGTGCCAGCAGCCAAGGGCACGGGAGGGTCAATCAGCCCCAGCATTTT. Translated: CASSQGHGRVNQPQHF.

This clonotype was seen ten or more times. The rearrangement uses TRBV25-1 and TRBJ1-2; possible D gene TRBD1, 6 bases. This CDR3 region has 14 residues. CDR1 is MGHDK and CDR2 is SYGVNS in the germline V gene. Deletions cut 1 base from V and 2 bases from J, with 8 bases between. CDR3 loop: CASSEFGQNYGYTF. In nucleotides, the CDR3 is TGTGCCAGCAGTGAATTCGGACAGAACTATGGCTACACCTTC.